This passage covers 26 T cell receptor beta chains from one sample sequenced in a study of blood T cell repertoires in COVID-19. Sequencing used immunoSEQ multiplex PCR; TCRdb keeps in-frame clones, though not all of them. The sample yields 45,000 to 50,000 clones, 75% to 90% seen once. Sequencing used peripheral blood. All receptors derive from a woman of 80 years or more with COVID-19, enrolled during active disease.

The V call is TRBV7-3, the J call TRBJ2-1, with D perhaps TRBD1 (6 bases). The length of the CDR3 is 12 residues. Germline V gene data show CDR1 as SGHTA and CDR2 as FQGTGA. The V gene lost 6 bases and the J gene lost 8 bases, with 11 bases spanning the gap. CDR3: CASSRTGYEQFF. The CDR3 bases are TGTGCCAGCAGTCGAACAGGGTATGAGCAGTTCTTC.

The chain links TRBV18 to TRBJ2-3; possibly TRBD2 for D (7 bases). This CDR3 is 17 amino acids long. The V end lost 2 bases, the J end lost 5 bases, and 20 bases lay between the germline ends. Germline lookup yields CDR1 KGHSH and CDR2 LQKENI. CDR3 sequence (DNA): TGTGCCAGCTCACCAAATGGAGGGGGGGCCGGCCAAGATACGCAGTATTTT. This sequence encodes CASSPNGGGAGQDTQYF.

CDR3 sequence reads: CASSQQGNSHNEQFF. CDR3 coding DNA: TGTGCCAGCAGCCAACAGGGGAACTCTCACAATGAGCAGTTCTTC. The chain employs TRBV6-5 and TRBJ2-1, with 7 bases lining up with TRBD1. Germline trimming cut 6 bases from V and 5 bases from J; bases unmatched to any gene: 10. CDR1 is MNHEY, CDR2 SVGAGI, per germline. This CDR3 region has 15 residues.

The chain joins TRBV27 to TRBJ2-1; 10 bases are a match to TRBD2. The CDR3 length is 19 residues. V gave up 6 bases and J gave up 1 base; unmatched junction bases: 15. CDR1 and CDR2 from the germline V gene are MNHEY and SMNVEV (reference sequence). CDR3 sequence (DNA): TGTGCCAGCAGCTACTGGGACGGAGCGGGAGGGAATTCCTACAATGAGCAGTTCTTC. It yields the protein CASSYWDGAGGNSYNEQFF.

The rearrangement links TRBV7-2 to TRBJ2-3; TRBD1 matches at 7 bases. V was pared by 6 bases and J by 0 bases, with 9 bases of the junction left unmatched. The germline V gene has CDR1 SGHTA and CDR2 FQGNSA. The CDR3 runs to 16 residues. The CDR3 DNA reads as TGTGCCAGCAGTCTTCAGGGGGTGGCTAGCACAGATACGCAGTATTTT. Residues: CASSLQGVASTDTQYF. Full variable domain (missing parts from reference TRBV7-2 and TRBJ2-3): GAGVSQSPSNKVTEKGKDVELRCDPISGHTALYWYRQSLGQGLEFLIYFQGNSAPDKSGLPSDRFSAERTGGSVSTLTIQRTQQEDSAVYLCASSLQGVASTDTQYFGPGTRLTVL.

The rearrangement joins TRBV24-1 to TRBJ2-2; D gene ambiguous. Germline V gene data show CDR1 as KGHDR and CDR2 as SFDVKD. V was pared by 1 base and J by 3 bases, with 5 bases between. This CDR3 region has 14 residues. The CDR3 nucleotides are TGTGCCACCAGTGATTTAGCCGACACCGGGGAGCTGTTTTTT. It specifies CATSDLADTGELFF.

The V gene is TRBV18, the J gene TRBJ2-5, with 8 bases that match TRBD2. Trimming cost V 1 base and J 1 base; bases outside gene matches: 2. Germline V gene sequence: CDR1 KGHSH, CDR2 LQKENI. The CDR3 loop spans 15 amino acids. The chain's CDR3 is CASSPRGLVQETQYF. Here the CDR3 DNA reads TGTGCCAGCTCACCACGGGGACTAGTCCAAGAGACCCAGTACTTC. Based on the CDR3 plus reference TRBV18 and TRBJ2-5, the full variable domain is NAGVMQNPRHLVRRRGQEARLRCSPMKGHSHVYWYRQLPEEGLKFMVYLQKENIIDESGMPKERFSAEFPKEGPSILRIQQVVRGDSAAYFCASSPRGLVQETQYFGPGTRLLVL.

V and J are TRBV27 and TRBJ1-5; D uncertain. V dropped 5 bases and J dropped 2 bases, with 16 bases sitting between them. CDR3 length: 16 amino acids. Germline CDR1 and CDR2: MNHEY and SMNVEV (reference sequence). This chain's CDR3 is CASSENPREGNQPQHF. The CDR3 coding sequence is TGTGCCAGCAGTGAAAACCCCCGGGAAGGCAATCAGCCCCAGCATTTT.

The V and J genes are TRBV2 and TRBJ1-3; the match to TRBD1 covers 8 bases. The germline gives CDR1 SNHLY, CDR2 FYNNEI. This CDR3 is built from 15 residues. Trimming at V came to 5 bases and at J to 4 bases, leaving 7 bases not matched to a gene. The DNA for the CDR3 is TGTGCCAGCAGTCCTCAGGGGGCGCGGGGAAACACCATATATTTT. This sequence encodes CASSPQGARGNTIYF.

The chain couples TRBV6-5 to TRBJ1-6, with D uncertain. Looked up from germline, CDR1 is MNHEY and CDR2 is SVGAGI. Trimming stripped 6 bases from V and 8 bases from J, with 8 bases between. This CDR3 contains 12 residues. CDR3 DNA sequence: TGTGCCAGCAGGGAGGGATATTCACCCCTCCACTTT. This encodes CASREGYSPLHF.

The CDR3 here is CASSLTGGLAKNIQYF. CDR3 DNA: TGTGCCAGCAGCTTAACGGGTGGACTAGCCAAAAACATTCAGTACTTC. The gene calls are TRBV7-9 and TRBJ2-4; a weak D match, TRBD2 (5 bases). V lost 2 bases and J lost 0, with 11 bases in between. The V gene's germline CDR1 is SEHNR and CDR2 FQNEAQ (reference sequence). The CDR3 is made up of 16 amino acids.

The CDR3 loop is CSAQGGQPQHF. The CDR3, as DNA: TGCAGTGCTCAGGGTGGCCAGCCCCAGCATTTT. The chain is built from TRBV20-1 and TRBJ1-5; tentatively, D is TRBD1 (5 bases). The germline V gene has CDR1 DFQATT and CDR2 SNEGSKA (reference sequence). The length of the CDR3 is 11 residues. V was pared by 5 bases and J by 7 bases, with 9 bases between.

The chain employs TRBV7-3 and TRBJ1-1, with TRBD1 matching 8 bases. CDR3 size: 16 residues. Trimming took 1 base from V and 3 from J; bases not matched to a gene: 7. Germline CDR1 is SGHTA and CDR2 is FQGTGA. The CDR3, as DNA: TGTGCCAGCAGCTTAATGGGGACAGGAAGAGACACTGAAGCTTTCTTT. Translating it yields CASSLMGTGRDTEAFF.

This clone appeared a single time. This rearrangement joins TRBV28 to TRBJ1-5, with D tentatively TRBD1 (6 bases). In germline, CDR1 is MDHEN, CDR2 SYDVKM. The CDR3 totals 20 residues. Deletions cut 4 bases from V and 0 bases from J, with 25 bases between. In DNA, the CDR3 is TGTGCCAGCAGTTCCCAGCCGACAGGAATATGGATGTATAGCAATCAGCCCCAGCATTTT. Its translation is CASSSQPTGIWMYSNQPQHF.

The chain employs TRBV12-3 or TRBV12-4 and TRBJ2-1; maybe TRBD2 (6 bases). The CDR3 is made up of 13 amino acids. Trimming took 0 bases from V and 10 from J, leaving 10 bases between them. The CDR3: CASSLARGYEQFF. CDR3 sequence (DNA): TGTGCCAGCAGTTTAGCGCGGGGCTACGAGCAGTTCTTC.

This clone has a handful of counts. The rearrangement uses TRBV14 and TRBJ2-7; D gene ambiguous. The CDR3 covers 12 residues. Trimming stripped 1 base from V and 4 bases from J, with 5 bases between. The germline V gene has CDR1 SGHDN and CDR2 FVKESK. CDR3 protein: CASSQVRYEQYF. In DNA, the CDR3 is TGTGCCAGCAGCCAAGTGCGATACGAGCAGTACTTC.

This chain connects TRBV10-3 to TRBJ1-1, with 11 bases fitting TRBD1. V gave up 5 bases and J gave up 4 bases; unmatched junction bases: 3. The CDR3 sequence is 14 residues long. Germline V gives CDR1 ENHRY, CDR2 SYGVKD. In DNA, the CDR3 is TGTGCCATCAGTCCCGGGACAGGGGGCACTGAAGCTTTCTTT. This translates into CAISPGTGGTEAFF.

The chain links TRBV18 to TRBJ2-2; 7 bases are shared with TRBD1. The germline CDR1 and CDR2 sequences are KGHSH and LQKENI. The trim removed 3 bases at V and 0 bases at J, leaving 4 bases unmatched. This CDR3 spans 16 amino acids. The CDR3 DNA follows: TGTGCCAGCTCACCGACAGGGTTCGCGAACACCGGGGAGCTGTTTTTT. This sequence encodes CASSPTGFANTGELFF.

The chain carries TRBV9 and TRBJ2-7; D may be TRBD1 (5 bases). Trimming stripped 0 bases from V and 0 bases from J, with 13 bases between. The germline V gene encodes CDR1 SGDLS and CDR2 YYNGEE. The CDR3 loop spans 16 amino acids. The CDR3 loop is CASSVGVRETSYEQYF. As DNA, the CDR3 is TGTGCCAGCAGCGTAGGGGTCAGGGAAACCTCCTACGAGCAGTACTTC.

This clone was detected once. CDR3 in amino acids: CASSQVRETQYF. CDR3 coding DNA: TGTGCCAGCAGCCAAGTCCGGGAGACCCAGTACTTC. The chain carries TRBV14 and TRBJ2-5, with no clear D. Trimming took off 1 base at V and 5 bases at J, with 5 bases between the two ends. CDR3 length: 12 residues. The germline V gene has CDR1 SGHDN and CDR2 FVKESK.

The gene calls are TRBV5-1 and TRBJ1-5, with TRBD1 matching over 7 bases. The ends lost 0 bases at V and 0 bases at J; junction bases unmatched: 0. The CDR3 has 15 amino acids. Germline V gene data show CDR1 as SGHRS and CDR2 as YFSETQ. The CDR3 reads CASSLGDSSNQPQHF. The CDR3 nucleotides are TGCGCCAGCAGCTTGGGGGACAGTAGCAATCAGCCCCAGCATTTT.

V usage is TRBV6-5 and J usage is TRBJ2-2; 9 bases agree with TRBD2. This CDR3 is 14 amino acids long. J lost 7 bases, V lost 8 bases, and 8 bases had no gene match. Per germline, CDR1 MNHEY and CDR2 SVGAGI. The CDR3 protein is CASARGGAGGELFF. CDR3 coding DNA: TGTGCCAGCGCCCGCGGGGGGGCCGGCGGGGAGCTGTTTTTT.

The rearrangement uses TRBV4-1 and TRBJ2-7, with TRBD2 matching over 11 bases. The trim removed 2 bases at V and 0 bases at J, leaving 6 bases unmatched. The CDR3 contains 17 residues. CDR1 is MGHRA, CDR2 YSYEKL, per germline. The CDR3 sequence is CASSQPTGTSGSYEQYF. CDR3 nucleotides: TGCGCCAGCAGCCAACCGACCGGGACTAGCGGCTCCTACGAGCAGTACTTC.

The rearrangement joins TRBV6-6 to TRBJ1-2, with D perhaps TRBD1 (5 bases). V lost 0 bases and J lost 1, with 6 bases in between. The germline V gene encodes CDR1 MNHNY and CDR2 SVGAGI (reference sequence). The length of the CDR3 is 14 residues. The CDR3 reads CASSYSRGNYGYTF. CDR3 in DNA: TGTGCCAGCAGTTACTCTAGGGGTAACTATGGCTACACCTTC.

The CDR3 loop reads CASSLSSGSTDTQYF. The CDR3 nucleotides are TGTGCCAGCAGCTTATCTAGCGGGAGCACAGATACGCAGTATTTT. The V and J genes are TRBV7-9 and TRBJ2-3, with 8 positions matching TRBD2. J gave up 0 bases and V 2 bases, and 1 base lay outside the gene matches. The CDR3 covers 15 residues. Per germline, CDR1 SEHNR and CDR2 FQNEAQ (reference sequence). The whole variable domain, filled in from reference TRBV7-9 and TRBJ2-3, reads DTGVSQNPRHKITKRGQNVTFRCDPISEHNRLYWYRQTLGQGPEFLTYFQNEAQLEKSRLLSDRFSAERPKGSFSTLEIQRTEQGDSAMYLCASSLSSGSTDTQYFGPGTRLTVL.

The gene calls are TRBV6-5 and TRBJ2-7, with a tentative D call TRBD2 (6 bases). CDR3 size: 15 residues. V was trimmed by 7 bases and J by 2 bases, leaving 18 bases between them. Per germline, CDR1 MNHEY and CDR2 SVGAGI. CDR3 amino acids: CASIPPLAQAYEQYF. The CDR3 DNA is TGTGCCAGCATTCCCCCTCTAGCGCAAGCCTACGAGCAGTACTTC.